These 25 T cell receptor beta chains originate from one sample sequenced in a study of a mutant IDH1 vaccine in newly diagnosed glioma. Using immunoSEQ multiplex PCR, the repertoire was profiled, and TCRdb retains in-frame clones only, with some absent. The sample has about 94,000 clones; 89% are singletons. Noted time point: week 47, end of study. The content of each vaccine dose was 300 ug of mutant IDH1 20-mer peptide, and topical imiquimod accompanied it. What these receptors recognize is not known. Sequencing was performed on PBMCs, taken from a glioma patient whose treatment included an IDH1 peptide vaccine. Receptors were obtained from a woman between 50 and 59 years old with glioma.

The J gene is TRBJ1-3, the V gene TRBV2; possibly TRBD1 for D (6 bases). The CDR3 extends over 13 amino acids. The germline V gene has CDR1 SNHLY and CDR2 FYNNEI. Trimming left V 7 bases short and J 0 bases short, with 7 bases between. The CDR3 sequence is CASTGVSGNTIYF. The CDR3 coding sequence is TGTGCCAGCACAGGGGTCTCTGGAAACACCATATATTTT.

The V gene is TRBV30, the J gene TRBJ1-5; D gene ambiguous. This CDR3 contains 14 residues. From germline, CDR1 is GTSNPN and CDR2 SVGIG (reference sequence). The ends were cut back, 1 base at V and 3 bases at J, with 10 bases in the middle. The DNA of the CDR3 is TGTGCCTGGAGTGCAGGCGCCGTCAATCAGCCCCAGCATTTT. It codes for CAWSAGAVNQPQHF.

This chain links TRBV5-1 with TRBJ2-1, with a weak D call TRBD1 (6 bases). V lost 2 bases, J lost 6 bases, and 6 bases lay in between. Germline CDR1 SGHRS, CDR2 YFSETQ. The CDR3 covers 12 residues. As DNA, the CDR3 is TGCGCCAGCAGCTTACAGGGCAATGAGCAGTTCTTC. This gives the protein CASSLQGNEQFF.

The rearrangement uses TRBV6-5 and TRBJ2-5; TRBD1 matches 9 bases. Germline CDR1 and CDR2: MNHEY and SVGAGI. Trimming took 4 bases from V and 1 from J; bases not matched to a gene: 1. The CDR3 is 14 amino acids. The CDR3 region is CASSWDRVQETQYF. CDR3 nucleotide sequence: TGTGCCAGCAGTTGGGACAGGGTCCAAGAGACCCAGTACTTC.

The CDR3 region is CSVEEGQGRMGEQFF. For the CDR3, the DNA is TGCAGCGTTGAAGAGGGACAGGGACGAATGGGTGAGCAGTTCTTC. The V and J genes are TRBV29-1 and TRBJ2-1; 9 nucleotides align to TRBD1. Unmatched junction bases numbered 9, after V lost 0 bases and J lost 9 bases. CDR1 is SQVTM, CDR2 ANQGSEA, per germline. The CDR3 contains 15 residues.

The rearrangement links TRBV28 to TRBJ2-2, with D uncertain. CDR1 is MDHEN, CDR2 SYDVKM, per germline. The CDR3 loop spans 14 amino acids. Trimming pared 3 bases from V and 2 bases from J, leaving 7 bases between. Here the CDR3 reads CASSLVGNTGELFF. CDR3 DNA: TGTGCCAGCAGTTTGGTCGGCAACACCGGGGAGCTGTTTTTT.

The chain carries TRBV7-8 and TRBJ2-1; 13 bases are shared with TRBD2. After removal of 6 bases from V and 3 bases from J, the junction contained 11 bases not matched to a gene. The CDR3 spans 18 residues. Per the germline V gene, CDR1 is SGHVS and CDR2 is FQNEAQ. The CDR3 here is CASSPYRLAGGYYNEQFF. The CDR3 DNA is TGTGCCAGCAGTCCATACCGACTAGCGGGAGGTTACTACAATGAGCAGTTCTTC.

This chain connects TRBV5-1 to TRBJ2-7, with 7 positions matching TRBD1. Trimming took 1 base from V and 0 from J; bases not matched to a gene: 10. Germline loops: CDR1 SGHRS, CDR2 YFSETQ. The CDR3 runs to 17 residues. CDR3 in amino acids: CASSLRDSLLSSYEQYF. The DNA for the CDR3 is TGCGCCAGCAGCTTGCGGGACAGCCTCCTTAGCTCCTACGAGCAGTACTTC.

The chain employs TRBV18 and TRBJ2-4; the D gene is possibly TRBD2 (6 bases). This CDR3 comprises 15 residues. Trimming took 4 bases from V and 1 from J, leaving 11 bases between them. CDR1 is KGHSH and CDR2 is LQKENI in the germline V gene. The CDR3 spells CASSQVGRAKNIQYF. The CDR3 DNA is TGTGCCAGCTCACAGGTTGGGAGGGCCAAAAACATTCAGTACTTC.

V and J are TRBV7-9 and TRBJ2-3, with TRBD2 matching 8 bases. After removal of 0 bases from V and 2 bases from J, the junction contained 7 bases not matched to a gene. The CDR3 spans 17 residues. Germline V gene sequence: CDR1 SEHNR, CDR2 FQNEAQ (reference sequence). CDR3 DNA: TGTGCCAGCAGCTTAGCCTTGAGCGGGAGTACCACAGATACGCAGTATTTT. Its protein is CASSLALSGSTTDTQYF.

This clone was recorded only once. The rearrangement uses TRBV30 and TRBJ1-3, with 7 nucleotides matching TRBD1. This CDR3 contains 13 residues. Germline V gene data show CDR1 as GTSNPN and CDR2 as SVGIG (reference sequence). V lost 7 bases, J lost 3 bases, and 6 bases stayed unmatched. The DNA of the CDR3 is TGTGCCTCAACCACAGGGGTTGGAAACACCATATATTTT. The encoded protein is CASTTGVGNTIYF.

The chain uses TRBV6-1 and TRBJ2-4; D might be TRBD2 (6 bases). CDR3 length: 16 amino acids. CDR1 is MNHNS, CDR2 SASEGT, per germline. Trimming cost V 3 bases and J 0 bases, with 12 bases left between them. The CDR3 protein is CASSEWVAVAKNIQYF. In nucleotides, the CDR3 is TGTGCCAGCAGTGAGTGGGTAGCGGTAGCCAAAAACATTCAGTACTTC.

The gene calls are TRBV28 and TRBJ1-5, with D tentatively TRBD1 (6 bases). The germline V gene has CDR1 MDHEN and CDR2 SYDVKM. Trimming shortened V by 5 bases and J by 6 bases, and 14 bases separated the two germline ends. This CDR3 comprises 14 residues. CDR3 region: CASSPGQRIQPQHF. CDR3 in DNA: TGTGCCAGCAGTCCTGGACAGAGAATTCAGCCCCAGCATTTT.

J is TRBJ2-5 and V is TRBV15; the D gene could be TRBD1 or TRBD2 (5 bases each). The CDR3 runs to 15 residues. Trimming cost V 7 bases and J 2 bases, with 17 bases left between them. The germline V gene has CDR1 LNHNV and CDR2 YYDKDF (reference sequence). The CDR3 sequence: CATTWDGELQETQYF. The CDR3 bases are TGTGCCACCACCTGGGACGGCGAACTACAAGAGACCCAGTACTTC. Supplemented by reference TRBV15 and TRBJ2-5, the full variable domain reads DAMVIQNPRYQVTQFGKPVTLSCSQTLNHNVMYWYQQKSSQAPKLLFHYYDKDFNNEADTPDNFQSRRPNTSFCFLDIRSPGLGDTAMYLCATTWDGELQETQYFGPGTRLLVL.

The chain joins TRBV28 to TRBJ2-2; a weak D match, TRBD2 (7 bases). Germline loops: CDR1 MDHEN, CDR2 SYDVKM. The CDR3 loop spans 15 amino acids. Trimming removed 3 bases at V and 5 bases at J, with 13 bases between. The CDR3 region has the DNA TGTGCCAGCAGTTTGCGCAGGGGAGGGACCGGGGAGCTGTTTTTT. The encoded protein is CASSLRRGGTGELFF.

This sequence joins TRBV6-1 and TRBJ2-1; weak D call: TRBD1 (6 bases). The CDR3 totals 12 residues. Germline V CDR1 and CDR2: MNHNS, SASEGT. The ends were cut back, 3 bases at V and 8 bases at J, with 8 bases in the middle. The CDR3 region is CASSETGYEQFF. The CDR3 DNA sequence: TGTGCCAGCAGTGAGACAGGCTATGAGCAGTTCTTC.

This chain links TRBV5-4 with TRBJ2-1; 8 bases line up with TRBD2. The CDR3 length is 15 residues. Germline V gene data show CDR1 as SGHNT and CDR2 as YYREEE (reference sequence). The V segment lost 4 bases and the J segment 2 bases; nucleotides outside the gene matches: 5. CDR3 sequence (DNA): TGTGCCAGCAGCCGTAGCGGGAACCCCTACAATGAGCAGTTCTTC. Translated: CASSRSGNPYNEQFF.

CDR3 region: CAWSGLAYKNIQYF. DNA for the CDR3: TGTGCCTGGAGCGGACTAGCGTACAAAAACATTCAGTACTTC. The V gene is TRBV30, the J gene TRBJ2-4; TRBD2 agrees at 9 bases. V was pared by 3 bases and J by 3 bases, with 3 bases of the junction left unmatched. Per the germline V gene, CDR1 is GTSNPN and CDR2 is SVGIG (reference sequence). CDR3 length: 14 residues.

The CDR3 DNA follows: TGTGCCAGCTGCGGACGGATCCCCCCCTACGAGCAGTACTTC. It encodes CASCGRIPPYEQYF. The chain couples TRBV28 to TRBJ2-7; D is unclear. Trimming removed 8 bases from V and 2 bases from J, with 16 bases in between. The CDR3 extends over 14 amino acids. In germline, CDR1 is MDHEN, CDR2 SYDVKM.

This sequence joins TRBV10-2 and TRBJ2-3; D call uncertain. Germline V gene lookup returns CDR1 WSHSY and CDR2 SAAADI. V lost 0 bases to trimming and J lost 12 bases, with 16 bases between them. The CDR3 length is 14 residues. CDR3: CASSESTARGRQYF. In DNA form, the CDR3 reads TGCGCCAGCAGTGAGTCGACGGCTAGAGGACGACAGTATTTT.

The chain has TRBV13 and TRBJ2-1, with D maybe TRBD1 (6 bases). Trimming removed 5 bases from V and 10 bases from J, with 15 bases in between. CDR1 and CDR2 (germline): PRHDT, FYEKMQ (reference sequence). The CDR3 totals 13 residues. CDR3 DNA: TGTGCCAGCAGCCCCGCTGGACAGCCAGAGCAGTTCTTC. It encodes CASSPAGQPEQFF.

The V call is TRBV10-2, the J call TRBJ2-7; 9 nucleotides align to TRBD2. The J segment lost 3 bases and the V segment lost 4 bases, leaving 4 bases of the junction unmatched. The CDR3 length is 14 residues. Germline loops: CDR1 WSHSY, CDR2 SAAADI. The CDR3 DNA follows: TGCGCCAGCAGTGCTAGCGGGGCGAGCTACGAGCAGTACTTC. Its translation is CASSASGASYEQYF.

This clone was seen more than once but under ten times. The chain combines TRBV5-1 with TRBJ2-7, with D possibly matching TRBD2 (6 bases). V lost 0 bases and J 7 bases, leaving 17 bases between the germline ends. This CDR3 contains 15 residues. Germline V gives CDR1 SGHRS, CDR2 YFSETQ. CDR3 in DNA: TGCGCCAGCAGCTTGGGTCGAGGAGGGCTGGAGGAGCAGTACTTC. This translates into CASSLGRGGLEEQYF.

J is TRBJ2-2 and V is TRBV7-8; D not resolved. Deletions cut 6 bases from V and 4 bases from J, with 12 bases between. Germline V gene lookup returns CDR1 SGHVS and CDR2 FQNEAQ. The CDR3 length is 14 residues. The CDR3: CASRGLGGTGELFF. The DNA of the CDR3 is TGTGCCAGCAGAGGCCTAGGCGGCACCGGGGAGCTGTTTTTT.

This chain joins TRBV7-3 and TRBJ1-5; D is ambiguous. The germline V gene has CDR1 SGHTA and CDR2 FQGTGA. This CDR3 has 13 residues. Trimming removed 0 bases from V and 5 bases from J, with 5 bases in between. DNA of the CDR3: TGTGCCAGCAGCTTAACCCCAGATCAGCCCCAGCATTTT. It encodes CASSLTPDQPQHF.